This note documents a single TCR beta chain sequence. One end of the junction does not line up with germline, which may come from a read error. This sample is drawn from a study of blood T cell repertoires in COVID-19. The overall study: There were acute and convalescent COVID-19 samples, and they came from the United States, Italy and Spain. PBMCs, B-cell-depleted T cells, or T cells were the source of the cDNA or gDNA that made up the material.

In the source study's methods: Estimation of nucleated cell counts relied on the amplification of reference gene primers. Assay: immunoSEQ multiplex PCR; the TCRdb copy retains only in-frame clones and omits some. The D gene and trimming were derived from the DNA, and the V and J assignments and clone size from that table. The top ten hold 3.2% of the sample, which has approximately 60,000 clones, about nine tenths seen once. Germline-derived CDR1 and CDR2 are SSHAT and FNYEAQ (reference sequence). This CDR3 has 16 amino acids. The origin of this receptor is a man aged 50 to 60 with active COVID-19. The sequencing input was peripheral blood. V gene TRBV7-7 combines with J gene TRBJ1-1; D unclear. CDR3 coding DNA: TGTGCTAGCAGCTTAGCGCGCGGTTCCAACAACACTGAAGCTTTCTTT. It translates to CASSLARGSNNTEAFF.